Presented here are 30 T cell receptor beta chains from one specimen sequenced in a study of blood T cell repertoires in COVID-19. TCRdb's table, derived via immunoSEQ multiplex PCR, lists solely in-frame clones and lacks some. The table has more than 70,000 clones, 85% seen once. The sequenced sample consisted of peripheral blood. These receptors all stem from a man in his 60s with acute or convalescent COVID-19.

The CDR3 protein is CASSFLQGARVTDTQYF. The CDR3, as DNA: TGTGCCAGCAGCTTCCTACAGGGGGCGCGAGTCACAGATACGCAGTATTTT. The chain uses TRBV7-6 and TRBJ2-3; 9 nucleotides align to TRBD1. The trim removed 3 bases at V and 2 bases at J, leaving 9 bases unmatched. The CDR3 contains 17 residues. The germline V gene encodes CDR1 SGHVS and CDR2 FNYEAQ.

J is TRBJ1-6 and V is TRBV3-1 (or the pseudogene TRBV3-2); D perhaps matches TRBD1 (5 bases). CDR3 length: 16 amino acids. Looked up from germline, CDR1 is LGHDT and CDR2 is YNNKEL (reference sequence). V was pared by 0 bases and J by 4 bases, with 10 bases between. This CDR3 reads CASSQDGEGYNSPLHF. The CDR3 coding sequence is TGTGCCAGCAGCCAAGATGGGGAGGGGTATAATTCACCCCTCCACTTT.

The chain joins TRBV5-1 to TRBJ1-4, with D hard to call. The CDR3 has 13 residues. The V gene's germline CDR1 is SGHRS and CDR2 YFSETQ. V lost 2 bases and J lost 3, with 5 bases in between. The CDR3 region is CASSFGANEKLFF. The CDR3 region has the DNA TGCGCCAGCAGCTTCGGAGCTAATGAAAAACTGTTTTTT.

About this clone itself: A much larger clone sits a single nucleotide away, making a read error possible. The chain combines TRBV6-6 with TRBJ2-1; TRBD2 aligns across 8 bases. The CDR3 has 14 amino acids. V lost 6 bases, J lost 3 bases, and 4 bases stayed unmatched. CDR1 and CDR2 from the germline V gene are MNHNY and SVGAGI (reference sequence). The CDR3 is CASSPGTSYNEQFF. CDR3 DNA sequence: TGTGCCAGCAGCCCCGGGACTAGCTACAATGAGCAGTTCTTC.

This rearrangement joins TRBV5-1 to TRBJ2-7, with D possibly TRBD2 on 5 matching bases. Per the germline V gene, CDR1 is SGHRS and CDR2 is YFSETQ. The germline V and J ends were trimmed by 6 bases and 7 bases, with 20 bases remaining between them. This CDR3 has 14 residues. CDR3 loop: CASTPWGDSGEQYF. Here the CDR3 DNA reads TGCGCCAGCACCCCATGGGGAGACTCGGGGGAGCAGTACTTC.

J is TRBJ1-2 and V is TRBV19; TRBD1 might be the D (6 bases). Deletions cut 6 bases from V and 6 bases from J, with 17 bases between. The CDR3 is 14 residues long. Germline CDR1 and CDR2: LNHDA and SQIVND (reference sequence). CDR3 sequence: CASSVSTGSDGYTF. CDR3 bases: TGTGCCAGTAGCGTATCTACAGGGTCCGATGGCTACACCTTC.

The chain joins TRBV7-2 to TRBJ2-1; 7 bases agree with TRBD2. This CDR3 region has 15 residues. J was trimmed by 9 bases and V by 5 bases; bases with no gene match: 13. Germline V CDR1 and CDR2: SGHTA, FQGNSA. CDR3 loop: CASSGRRERGGEQFF. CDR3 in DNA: TGTGCCAGCAGCGGGAGGAGGGAGCGGGGAGGTGAGCAGTTCTTC.

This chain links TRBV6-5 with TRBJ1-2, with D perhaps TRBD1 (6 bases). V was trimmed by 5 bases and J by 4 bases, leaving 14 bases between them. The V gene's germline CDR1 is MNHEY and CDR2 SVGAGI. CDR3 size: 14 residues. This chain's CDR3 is CASSTGGQPYGYTF. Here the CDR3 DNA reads TGTGCCAGCAGTACGGGAGGACAGCCCTATGGCTACACCTTC.

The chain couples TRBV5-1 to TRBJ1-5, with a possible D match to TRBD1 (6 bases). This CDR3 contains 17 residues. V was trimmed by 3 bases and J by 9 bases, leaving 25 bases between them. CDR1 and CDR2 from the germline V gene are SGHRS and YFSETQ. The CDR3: CASSSKSSPDKGGPQHF. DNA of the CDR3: TGCGCCAGCAGCTCGAAAAGTTCACCGGACAAAGGGGGGCCCCAGCATTTT. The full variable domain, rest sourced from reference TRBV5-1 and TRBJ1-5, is KAGVTQTPRYLIKTRGQQVTLSCSPISGHRSVSWYQQTPGQGLQFLFEYFSETQRNKGNFPGRFSGRQFSNSRSEMNVSTLELGDSALYLCASSSKSSPDKGGPQHFGDGTRLSIL.

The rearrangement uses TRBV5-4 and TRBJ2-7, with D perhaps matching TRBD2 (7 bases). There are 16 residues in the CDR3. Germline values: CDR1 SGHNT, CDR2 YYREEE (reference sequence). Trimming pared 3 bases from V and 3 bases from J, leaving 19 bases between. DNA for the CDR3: TGTGCCAGCAGCTCGGGGGGCAGGGGTCCAGACTACGAGCAGTACTTC. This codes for CASSSGGRGPDYEQYF.

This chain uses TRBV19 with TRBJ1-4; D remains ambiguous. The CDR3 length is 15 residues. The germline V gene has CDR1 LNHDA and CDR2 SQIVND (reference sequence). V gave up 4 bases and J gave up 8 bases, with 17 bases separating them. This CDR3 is CASSRIPRGNEKLFF. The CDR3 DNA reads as TGTGCCAGTAGTAGGATCCCAAGAGGTAACGAAAAACTGTTTTTT. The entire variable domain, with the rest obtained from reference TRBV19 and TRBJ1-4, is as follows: DGGITQSPKYLFRKEGQNVTLSCEQNLNHDAMYWYRQDPGQGLRLIYYSQIVNDFQKGDIAEGYSVSREKKESFPLTVTSAQKNPTAFYLCASSRIPRGNEKLFFGSGTQLSVL.

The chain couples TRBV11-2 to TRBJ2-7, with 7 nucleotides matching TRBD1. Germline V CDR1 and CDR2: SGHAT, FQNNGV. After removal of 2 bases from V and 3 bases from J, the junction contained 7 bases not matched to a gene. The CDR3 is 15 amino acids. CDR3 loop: CASSLNRGEFYEQYF. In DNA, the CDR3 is TGTGCCAGCAGCTTAAACAGGGGCGAATTCTACGAGCAGTACTTC.

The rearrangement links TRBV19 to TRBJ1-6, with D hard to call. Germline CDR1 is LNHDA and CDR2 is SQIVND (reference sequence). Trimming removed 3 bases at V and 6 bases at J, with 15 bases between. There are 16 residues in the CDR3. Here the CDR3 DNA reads TGTGCCAGTAGTATCGGGATAGGGAGAGTTAATTCACCCCTCCACTTT. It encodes CASSIGIGRVNSPLHF.

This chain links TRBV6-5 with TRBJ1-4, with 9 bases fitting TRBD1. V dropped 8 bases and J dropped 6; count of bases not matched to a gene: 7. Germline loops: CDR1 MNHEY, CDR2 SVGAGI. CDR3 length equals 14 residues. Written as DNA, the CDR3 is TGTGCCAGCGGCCGGGACAGGGAAGATGAAAAACTGTTTTTT. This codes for CASGRDREDEKLFF.

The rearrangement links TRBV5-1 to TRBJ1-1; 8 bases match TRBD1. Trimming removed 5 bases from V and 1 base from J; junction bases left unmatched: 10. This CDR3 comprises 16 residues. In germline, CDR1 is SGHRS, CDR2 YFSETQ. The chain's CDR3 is CASRPYDRGSNTEAFF. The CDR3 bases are TGCGCCAGCAGACCATACGACAGGGGATCGAACACTGAAGCTTTCTTT.

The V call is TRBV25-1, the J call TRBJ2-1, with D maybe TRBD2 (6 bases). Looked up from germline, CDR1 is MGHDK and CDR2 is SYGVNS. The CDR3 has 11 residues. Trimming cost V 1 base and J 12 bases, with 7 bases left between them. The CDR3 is CASSESGVQFF. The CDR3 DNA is TGTGCCAGCAGTGAATCGGGGGTGCAGTTCTTC.

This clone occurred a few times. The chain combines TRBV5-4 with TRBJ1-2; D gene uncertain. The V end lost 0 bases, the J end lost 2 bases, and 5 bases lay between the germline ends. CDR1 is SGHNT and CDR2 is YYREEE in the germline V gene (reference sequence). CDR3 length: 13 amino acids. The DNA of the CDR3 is TGTGCCAGCAGCTTGGGCGAGAACTATGGCTACACCTTC. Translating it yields CASSLGENYGYTF.

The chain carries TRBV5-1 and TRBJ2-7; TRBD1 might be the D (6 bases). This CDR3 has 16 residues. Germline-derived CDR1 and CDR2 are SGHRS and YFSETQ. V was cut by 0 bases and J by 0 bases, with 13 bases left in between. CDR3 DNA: TGCGCCAGCAGCTTGGCCGGGACAATCGACTCCTACGAGCAGTACTTC. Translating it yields CASSLAGTIDSYEQYF.

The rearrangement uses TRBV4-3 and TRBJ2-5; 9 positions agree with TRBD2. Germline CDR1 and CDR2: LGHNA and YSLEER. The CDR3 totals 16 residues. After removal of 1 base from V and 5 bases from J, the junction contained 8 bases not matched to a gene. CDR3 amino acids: CASSQGLAGAGETQYF. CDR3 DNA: TGCGCCAGCAGCCAAGGATTAGCGGGGGCGGGTGAGACCCAGTACTTC.

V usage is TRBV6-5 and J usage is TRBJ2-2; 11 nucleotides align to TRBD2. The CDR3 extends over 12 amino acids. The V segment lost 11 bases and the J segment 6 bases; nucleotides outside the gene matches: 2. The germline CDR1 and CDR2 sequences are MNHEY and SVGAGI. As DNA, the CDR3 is TGTGCCGGGACTAGCGGAGCCGGGGAGCTGTTTTTT. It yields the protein CAGTSGAGELFF.

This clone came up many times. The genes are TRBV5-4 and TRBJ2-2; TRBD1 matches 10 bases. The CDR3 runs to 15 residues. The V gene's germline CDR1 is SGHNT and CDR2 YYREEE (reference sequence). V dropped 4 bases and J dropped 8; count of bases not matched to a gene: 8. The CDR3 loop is CASSTRTGGRGELFF. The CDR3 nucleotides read TGTGCCAGCAGCACCCGGACAGGGGGTAGGGGGGAGCTGTTTTTT.

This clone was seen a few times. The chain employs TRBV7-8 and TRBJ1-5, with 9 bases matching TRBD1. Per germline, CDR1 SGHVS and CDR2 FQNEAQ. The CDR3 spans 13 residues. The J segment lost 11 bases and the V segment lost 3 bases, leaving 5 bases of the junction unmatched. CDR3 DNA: TGTGCCAGCAGCTTCTCCGGGACAGGGTCCCAGCATTTT. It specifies CASSFSGTGSQHF.

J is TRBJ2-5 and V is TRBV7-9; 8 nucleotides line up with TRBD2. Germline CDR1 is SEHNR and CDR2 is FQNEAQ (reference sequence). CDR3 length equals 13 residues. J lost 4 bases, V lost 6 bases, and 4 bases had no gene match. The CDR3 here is CASSTGGIETQYF. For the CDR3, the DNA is TGTGCCAGCAGTACGGGGGGGATAGAGACCCAGTACTTC. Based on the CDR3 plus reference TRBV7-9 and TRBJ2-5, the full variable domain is DTGVSQNPRHKITKRGQNVTFRCDPISEHNRLYWYRQTLGQGPEFLTYFQNEAQLEKSRLLSDRFSAERPKGSFSTLEIQRTEQGDSAMYLCASSTGGIETQYFGPGTRLLVL.

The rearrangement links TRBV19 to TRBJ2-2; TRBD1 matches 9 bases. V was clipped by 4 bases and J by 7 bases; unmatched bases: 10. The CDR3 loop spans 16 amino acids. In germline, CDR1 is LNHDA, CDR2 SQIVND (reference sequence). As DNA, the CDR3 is TGTGCCAGTAGTAGAACAGGGGGCGCAACGGACGGGGAGCTGTTTTTT. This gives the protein CASSRTGGATDGELFF.

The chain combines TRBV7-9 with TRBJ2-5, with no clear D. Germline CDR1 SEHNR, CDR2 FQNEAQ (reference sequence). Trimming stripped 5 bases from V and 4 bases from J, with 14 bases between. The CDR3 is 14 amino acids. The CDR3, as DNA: TGTGCCAGCAGCCCTTGGCCGCCGGGAGAGACCCAGTACTTC. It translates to CASSPWPPGETQYF. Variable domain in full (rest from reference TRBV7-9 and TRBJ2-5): DTGVSQNPRHKITKRGQNVTFRCDPISEHNRLYWYRQTLGQGPEFLTYFQNEAQLEKSRLLSDRFSAERPKGSFSTLEIQRTEQGDSAMYLCASSPWPPGETQYFGPGTRLLVL.

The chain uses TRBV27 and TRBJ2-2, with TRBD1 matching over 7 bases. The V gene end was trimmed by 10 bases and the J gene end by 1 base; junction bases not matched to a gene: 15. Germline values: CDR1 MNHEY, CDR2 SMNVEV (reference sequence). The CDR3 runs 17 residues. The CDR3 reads CATTRAGGVWNTGELFF. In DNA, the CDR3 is TGTGCCACCACCCGAGCAGGGGGAGTTTGGAACACCGGGGAGCTGTTTTTT.

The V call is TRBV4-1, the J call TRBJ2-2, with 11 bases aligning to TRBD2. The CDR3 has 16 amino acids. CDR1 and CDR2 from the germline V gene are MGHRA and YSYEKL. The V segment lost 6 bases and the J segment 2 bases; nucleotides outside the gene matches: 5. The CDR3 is CASRRGLAENTGELFF. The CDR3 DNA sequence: TGCGCCAGCAGGCGGGGACTAGCGGAAAACACCGGGGAGCTGTTTTTT.

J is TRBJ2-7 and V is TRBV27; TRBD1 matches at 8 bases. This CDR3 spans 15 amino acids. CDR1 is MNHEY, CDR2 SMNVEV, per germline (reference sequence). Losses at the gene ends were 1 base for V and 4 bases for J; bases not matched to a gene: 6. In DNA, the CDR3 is TGTGCCAGCAGTTTATGGGTGACAGGGGCATACGAGCAGTACTTC. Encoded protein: CASSLWVTGAYEQYF.

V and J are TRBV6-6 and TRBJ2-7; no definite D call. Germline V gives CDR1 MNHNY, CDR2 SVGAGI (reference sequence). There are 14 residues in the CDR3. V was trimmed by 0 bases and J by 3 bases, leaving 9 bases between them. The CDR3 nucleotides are TGTGCCAGCAGTTACTCGAACAGAGACTACGAGCAGTACTTC. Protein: CASSYSNRDYEQYF.

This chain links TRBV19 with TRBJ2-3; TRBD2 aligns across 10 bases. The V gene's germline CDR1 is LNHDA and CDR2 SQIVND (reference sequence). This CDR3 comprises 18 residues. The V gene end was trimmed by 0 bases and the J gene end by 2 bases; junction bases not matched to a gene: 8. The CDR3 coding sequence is TGTGCCAGTAGTATAGAGAGTCCAGCGGGAGGGTTCACAGATACGCAGTATTTT. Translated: CASSIESPAGGFTDTQYF.